This T cell receptor (beta chain) was recorded in a study of blood T cell repertoires in COVID-19. Study in general: The United States, Italy and Spain were the sources of the acute and convalescent COVID-19 samples. The analysed material was cDNA or gDNA that came from T cells, B-cell-depleted T cells, or PBMCs.

Under the authors' procedure: Nucleated cell number was recorded as an estimate derived from reference gene primer amplification. Using immunoSEQ multiplex PCR, the repertoire was profiled, and TCRdb retains in-frame clones only, with some absent. V, J and clone size are those of that table, while D and trimming were read from the DNA. The sample lists hundreds of thousands of clones; 80% to 90% were seen once. In germline, CDR1 is MGHDK, CDR2 SYGVNS. The CDR3 runs 14 residues. V lost 7 bases, J lost 4 bases, and 3 bases stayed unmatched. Clinical histories supplied by participants themselves formed the basis of cohort assignment.

Specimen: PBMCs or T cells enriched from blood (not recorded which). The V and J genes are TRBV25-1 and TRBJ2-3; 12 nucleotides align to TRBD1. The TCR originated in a man aged 18 to 29 who had recovered from COVID-19. The CDR3 DNA sequence: TGTGCCAGCACCGGGACAGGGGGCTCAGATACGCAGTATTTT. This translates into CASTGTGGSDTQYF.